This T cell receptor (beta chain) was observed in a study of human T cells and chemical hapten exposure (TCRdb year 2021). Looking at the study overall: For sensitization, 2% DPC in acetone was applied to a 2 cm by 2 cm area of upper inner arm skin. Patients additionally received weekly therapeutic DPC doses to the scalp throughout the approximately 25-week study period. Patch tests used Finn chambers with 0.01% DPC on the upper back, scored after 6 days by International Contact Dermatitis Research Group standards. The mostly female patient cohort included alopecia areata with under or over 50% scalp involvement, alopecia totalis and alopecia universalis. The libraries were sequenced as a pool, and the TCR yield per sample differed mostly because of small variations in library volumes within the pool. Peripheral blood TCR repertoire changes were tracked in vivo in alopecia patients during primary and secondary sensitization to the hapten diphenylcyclopropenone (DPC). Blood samples were taken from patients before sensitization (week 0) and at 2, 6 and about 24 weeks after DPC sensitization. Blood for TCR sequencing was provided by twenty-nine alopecia patients at one to four time points (pre-sensitization, 2, 6 and 24 weeks). Results and caveats for the whole study, not just this receptor: No change with DPC sensitization was found in the number of TCRs above 1 in 1000 frequency, and no evidence of global repertoire structure alterations was found. Because every patient had alopecia, a presumed autoimmune disease, the patients' immune response might differ from that of healthy individuals. Expanded TCRs formed significantly more large CDR3 similarity clusters than pre-sensitization or healthy control sets, consistent with antigen-driven responses. Repeated subsampling changed both the strength of the expansion versus patch-test correlation and the threshold at which that correlation became significant. Patch test score was positively correlated with the number of PT1 expanded TCRs, with significance at thresholds 8, 16 and 32 but not at 4.

The method behind the library was RACE. These reads were obtained on a NextSeq 500. During library preparation, unique molecular identifiers were attached to individual cDNA molecules so that TCRs could be counted in a quantitative, reproducible way. From each blood RNA sample, both TCR alpha and TCR beta chains were sequenced. Turning to the authors' computational methods: A median of roughly 99,000 TCRs per sample was observed, with a range of roughly 20,000 to 700,000. V, J and CDR3 annotation of the TCR reads was carried out using the Decombinator software suite. To make PS versus PT1 abundance plots, every sample was subsampled to the same number of TCRs (28,000). TCRs were defined as expanded if absent before sensitization and observed at least eight times at the 2-week time point. The public reads were run again by TCRdb, first through fastp at Q25 and then through MiXCR, and only productive beta chains were kept. All rows with the same CDR3 protein become a single entry with the most common DNA and genes. TCRdb's processing, not the authors', yielded these V and J calls. This sample has more than 150,000 distinct CDR3 sequences in its table, and around 25% of those were observed once. About 2.3% of the sample goes to the ten largest clones.

What this sample's time point label stands for: patch test 3, about 24 weeks after DPC sensitization. The meaning of the sample's treatment or condition label: therapeutic diphenylcyclopropenone sensitization with weekly scalp DPC. At each patch-test visit, blood was drawn before the patch test was applied. To be eligible, patients had to be aged 18 to 70, diagnosed with alopecia and judged suitable for DPC therapy, while pregnant patients were excluded. Total RNA was isolated from unfractionated whole blood collected in Tempus Blood RNA tubes. In this sample, this clonotype turned up a few times. It lacks a known antigen. No base quality information exists; no much larger clone differs at one position. The source material was whole blood, sampled in connection with sensitization to the hapten diphenylcyclopropenone (DPC). The clonotype comes from a middle-aged woman with alopecia areata. Some clones in this sample may be carry-over from other donors' samples.

The CDR3 protein sequence reads: CASSPQGAGQPQHF. In nucleotides, the sequence is TGCGCCAGCAGCCCCCAGGGGGCGGGTCAGCCCCAGCATTTT. The chain is made from TRBV5-1 and TRBJ1-5, and TRBD1 matches 8 of the central bases. Looking up the germline V gene yields CDR1 SGHRS and CDR2 YFSETQ. The cysteine opens and the phenylalanine closes a CDR3 of 14 amino acids. The CDR3 DNA has 42 bases and is translated from base 1. Trimmed from V: 4 bases; trimmed from J: 6 bases; junction bases lacking a gene match: 6.